This T cell receptor beta chain was retrieved from a study of T cells in Graves' hyperthyroidism and ophthalmopathy (dated by TCRdb to between 2017 and 2020). Turning to the overall study: Peripheral blood was collected at initial diagnosis, before any treatment. Whether ophthalmopathy could be predicted prospectively was tested in an independent validation cohort made up of some 20 hyperthyroidism patients plus 17 patients who later progressed to ophthalmopathy. Thyroid tissue and blood T-cell repertoires from several Graves' hyperthyroidism patients were also compared in the study. A discovery cohort of 95 to 100 patients, approximately 44 with Graves' ophthalmopathy and fewer than 65 with stable Graves' hyperthyroidism, was used to find distinguishing TCR V-J signatures. The paper describes TCR Vbeta CDR3 sequencing of 135 peripheral blood samples, made up of 43 ophthalmopathy patients, 70 to 80 hyperthyroidism patients and 17 progressor patients. The approximately 97 discovery patients were randomly divided into training and test sets at a 7:3 ratio. After sampling, hyperthyroidism patients received methimazole starting at 30 mg daily, and ophthalmopathy patients received high-dose intravenous methylprednisolone. Study-wide conclusions, independent of this receptor: No statistical method was used to set the sample size in advance, and investigators knew the group allocation. In validation, the model predicted progression to ophthalmopathy a median of 6.5 months before onset, with roughly 70% sensitivity and 72.22% specificity. In cross-validation, a model built on a 13 V-J signature told ophthalmopathy apart from stable hyperthyroidism with 87.88% sensitivity and about 81% specificity, and in testing the same model reached 80%/75%. Most expanded thyroid clonotypes (frequency above 0.001) were also found in blood, which suggests that blood repertoires may mirror thyroid immune responses.

The CDR3, cysteine through phenylalanine, is 14 amino acids long. The CDR3 DNA has 42 bases and is translated from base 1. The TCR beta CDR3 regions were amplified from the RNA transcripts. A first-round RT-PCR of the TCR CDR3 used the HTBI primer set with the Qiagen OneStep RT-PCR kit. The libraries were constructed in a second round of multiplex PCR and then size-selected and purified. Libraries were sequenced paired-end with 100 bp reads on an Illumina HiSeq2000. The study's processing was this. Raw data were processed with SOAPnuke, discarding reads with adapters, uncalled bases, mean Phred below 15, or no exact constant-primer or identifier match. COPE v1.2.5 was used to merge high-quality paired reads, and clonotypes were defined as unique nucleotide sequences. Clonotypes were aligned to IMGT TRBV, TRBD and TRBJ reference segments using MiTCR v1.1. Only V-J combinations with frequency above 0.0001, covering about 99% of repertoires, were analysed. The TCS score was defined as F50 (clonal expansion) divided by E x V (chaos), with BLOSUM62-based TCRdist calculated between CDR3 peptides within each V-J. Welch's t-statistics and random forest reduced around 550 V-J features to 10 to 15, which were used in a naive Bayes classifier (R e1071). Through fastp at Q25 and MiXCR, TCRdb rebuilt clones from the public reads, retaining in-frame beta chains. Each entry merges the rows of one CDR3 protein and shows their most common DNA and genes. The V and J calls come from TCRdb's annotation, not from the publication. This sample gives 160,000 or so distinct CDR3 sequences in total; 9.4% of them show up just once. Less than 25% of the sample belongs to the ten largest clones.

Hyperthyroidism patients were newly diagnosed, had a disease duration of under 2 months, and were aged 18 to 65 years. Any patient with an uncontrolled infection, another autoimmune disease, pregnancy or lactation was excluded. Diagnoses relied on clinical symptoms, serum thyroxine and TRAb, thyroid ultrasound and orbital computed tomography. Blood from progressor patients was drawn when they were first diagnosed with hyperthyroidism, before any ophthalmopathy symptoms appeared. Ficoll-Paque density gradient centrifugation was used to isolate PBMCs from approximately 11 ml of fresh peripheral blood. Patients classed as progressors first received a Graves' hyperthyroidism diagnosis and then went on to develop ophthalmopathy during follow-up. Total RNA was extracted with Trizol reagent, and quality was checked on an Agilent 2100 Bioanalyzer. This clonotype has a handful of counts. Its antigen is still unknown. This sequence may be a read error, since a much larger clone differs from it by one base.

This TCR was recovered from a woman younger than 35 with Graves' hyperthyroidism that later progressed to Graves' ophthalmopathy. Material: blood. The rearrangement joined TRBV12-3 or TRBV12-4 to TRBJ2-7; TRBD2 could be the D gene, as 5 bases match. Here the CDR3 is given as CASRPYSGLYEQCF. The sequenced DNA is TGTGCCAGCAGACCCTACAGCGGCCTCTACGAGCAGTGCTTC.